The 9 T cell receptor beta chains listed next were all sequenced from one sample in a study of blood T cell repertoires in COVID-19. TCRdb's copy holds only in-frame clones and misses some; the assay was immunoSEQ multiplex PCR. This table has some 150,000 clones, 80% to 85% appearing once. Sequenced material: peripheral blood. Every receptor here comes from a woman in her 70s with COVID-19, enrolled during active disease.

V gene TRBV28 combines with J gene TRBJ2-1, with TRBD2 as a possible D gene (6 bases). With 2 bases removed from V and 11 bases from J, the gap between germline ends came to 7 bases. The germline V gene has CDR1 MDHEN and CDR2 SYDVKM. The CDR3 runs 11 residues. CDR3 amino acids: CASSLGLKQFF. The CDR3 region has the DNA TGTGCCAGCAGTTTAGGACTAAAGCAGTTCTTC.

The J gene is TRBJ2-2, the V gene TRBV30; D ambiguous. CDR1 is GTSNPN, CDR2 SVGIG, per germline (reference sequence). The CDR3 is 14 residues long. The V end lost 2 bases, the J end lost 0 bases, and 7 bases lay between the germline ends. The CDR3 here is CAWSFSANTGELFF. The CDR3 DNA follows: TGTGCCTGGAGTTTCAGTGCGAACACCGGGGAGCTGTTTTTT. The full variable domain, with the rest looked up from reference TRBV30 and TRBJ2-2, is SQTIHQWPATLVQPVGSPLSLECTVEGTSNPNLYWYRQAAGRGLQLLFYSVGIGQISSEVPQNLSASRPQDRQFILSSKKLLLSDSGFYLCAWSFSANTGELFFGEGSRLTVL.

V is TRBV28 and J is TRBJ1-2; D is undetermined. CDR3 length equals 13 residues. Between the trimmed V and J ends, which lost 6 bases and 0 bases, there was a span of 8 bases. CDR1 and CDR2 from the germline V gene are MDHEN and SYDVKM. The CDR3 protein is CASSHQANYGYTF. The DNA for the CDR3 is TGTGCCAGCAGCCACCAGGCTAACTATGGCTACACCTTC.

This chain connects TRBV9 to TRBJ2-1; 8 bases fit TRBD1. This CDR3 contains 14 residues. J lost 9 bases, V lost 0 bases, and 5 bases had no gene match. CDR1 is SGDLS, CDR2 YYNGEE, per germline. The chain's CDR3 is CASSVVTGVAEQFF. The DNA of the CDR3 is TGTGCCAGCAGCGTAGTGACAGGGGTTGCTGAGCAGTTCTTC.

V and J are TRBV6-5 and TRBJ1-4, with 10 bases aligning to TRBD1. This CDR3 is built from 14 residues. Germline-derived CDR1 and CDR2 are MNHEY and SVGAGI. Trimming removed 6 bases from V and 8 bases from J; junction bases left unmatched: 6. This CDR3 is CASSPDRGREKLFF. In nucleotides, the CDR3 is TGTGCCAGCAGCCCCGACAGGGGGCGCGAAAAACTGTTTTTT.

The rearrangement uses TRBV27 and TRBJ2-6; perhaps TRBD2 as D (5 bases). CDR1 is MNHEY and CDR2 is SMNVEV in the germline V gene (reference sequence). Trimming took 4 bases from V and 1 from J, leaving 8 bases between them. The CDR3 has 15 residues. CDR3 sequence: CASSSSGSGANVLTF. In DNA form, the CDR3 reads TGTGCCAGCAGTTCCTCGGGATCTGGGGCCAACGTCCTGACTTTC.

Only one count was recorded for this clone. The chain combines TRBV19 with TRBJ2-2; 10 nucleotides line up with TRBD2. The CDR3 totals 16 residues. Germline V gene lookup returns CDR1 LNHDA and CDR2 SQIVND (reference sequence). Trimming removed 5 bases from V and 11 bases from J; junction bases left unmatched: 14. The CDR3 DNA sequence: TGTGCCAGTAGTTCGCGGTGGGCTAGCGGGAGCCCCGAGCTGTTTTTT. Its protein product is CASSSRWASGSPELFF.

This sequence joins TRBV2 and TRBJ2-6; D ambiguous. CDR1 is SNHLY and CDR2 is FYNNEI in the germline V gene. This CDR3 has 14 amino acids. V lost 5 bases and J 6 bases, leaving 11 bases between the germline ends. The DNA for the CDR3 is TGTGCCAGCAGTTTCCGGGTTATGGCCAACGTCCTGACTTTC. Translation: CASSFRVMANVLTF.

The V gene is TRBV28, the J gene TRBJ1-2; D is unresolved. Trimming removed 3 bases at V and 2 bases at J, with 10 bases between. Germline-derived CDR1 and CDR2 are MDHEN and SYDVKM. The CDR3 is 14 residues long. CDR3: CASSFDGRNYGYTF. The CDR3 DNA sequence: TGTGCCAGCAGTTTTGACGGGAGGAACTATGGCTACACCTTC.